Listed below are T cell receptor beta chains from one sample, sequenced in a study of blood T cell repertoires in COVID-19. Measured with immunoSEQ multiplex PCR; TCRdb has only the in-frame clones, and not every one. This sample has 150,000 or so clones, with approximately 87% found just once. The sequenced sample consisted of peripheral blood. Source of these receptors: an elderly man with acute or convalescent COVID-19. Each CDR3 is given with its conserved first and last residue. Each record gives: CDR3 DNA, CDR3 protein, clone size, D gene, V gene, J gene. D genes are given only for firm matches. Size is omitted from some rows. Given values are once, few, many or a class for expanded clones.

cdr3_nt: TGCGCCAGCAGCCATGGACGACTAGCGGGGATACAAGAGACCCAGTACTTC
cdr3_aa: CASSHGRLAGIQETQYF
clone_size: .
d_call: TRBD2
v_call: TRBV4-1
j_call: TRBJ2-5

cdr3_nt: TGTGCCAGCAGTTCGACAGGGAGCACCGGGGAGCTGTTTTTT
cdr3_aa: CASSSTGSTGELFF
clone_size: .
d_call: TRBD1
v_call: TRBV6-5
j_call: TRBJ2-2

cdr3_nt: TGTGCCAGCAGCTCGACCCCGGACAGATCTGATGGCTACACCTTC
cdr3_aa: CASSSTPDRSDGYTF
clone_size: .
d_call: .
v_call: TRBV7-8
j_call: TRBJ1-2

cdr3_nt: TGCGCCAGCAGTCGCCCCGGGGTATTCACTGAAGCTTTCTTT
cdr3_aa: CASSRPGVFTEAFF
clone_size: .
d_call: .
v_call: TRBV23-1
j_call: TRBJ1-1

cdr3_nt: TGTGCCAGCAGCTTTGAGGGAGGACCTAGCACAGATACGCAGTATTTT
cdr3_aa: CASSFEGGPSTDTQYF
clone_size: .
d_call: .
v_call: TRBV7-9
j_call: TRBJ2-3

cdr3_nt: TGTGCCAGTAATCGTCCAGGGATCGCCTCTGGAAACACCATATATTTT
cdr3_aa: CASNRPGIASGNTIYF
clone_size: .
d_call: .
v_call: TRBV19
j_call: TRBJ1-3

cdr3_nt: TGTGCCAGCAGTTTATATCCCGGACTAGCGGGAGGGCCTGGTGAGCAGTTCTTC
cdr3_aa: CASSLYPGLAGGPGEQFF
clone_size: .
d_call: TRBD2
v_call: TRBV27
j_call: TRBJ2-1

cdr3_nt: TGTGCCAGCAGCCGACCGGGAGGGGTCCGCAATGAGCAGTTCTTC
cdr3_aa: CASSRPGGVRNEQFF
clone_size: once
d_call: TRBD2
v_call: TRBV5-8
j_call: TRBJ2-1

cdr3_nt: TGTGCCAGCAGCTCCAATCGCGACAATGAGCAGTTCTTC
cdr3_aa: CASSSNRDNEQFF
clone_size: .
d_call: .
v_call: TRBV7-2
j_call: TRBJ2-1

cdr3_nt: TGTGCCAGCAGCGTCGGACAGGCCCAGGACGAGCAGTACTTC
cdr3_aa: CASSVGQAQDEQYF
clone_size: .
d_call: TRBD1
v_call: TRBV5-5
j_call: TRBJ2-7

cdr3_nt: TGCGCCAGCAGCTTGGGACAGGGGGGTAATGAAAAACTGTTTTTT
cdr3_aa: CASSLGQGGNEKLFF
clone_size: .
d_call: TRBD1
v_call: TRBV5-1
j_call: TRBJ1-4

cdr3_nt: TGCGCCAGCAGTCAAAGAACCGGGACTAGTATCAATGAGCAGTTCTTC
cdr3_aa: CASSQRTGTSINEQFF
clone_size: .
d_call: TRBD2
v_call: TRBV5-1
j_call: TRBJ2-1

cdr3_nt: TGCAGTGCTAGTAGAGCGGGGGGTACCCAAGAGACCCAGTACTTC
cdr3_aa: CSASRAGGTQETQYF
clone_size: .
d_call: TRBD2
v_call: TRBV20-1
j_call: TRBJ2-5

cdr3_nt: TGTGCCAGCAGCAGCCCGGGACAGGGGGTGGAGGAGCAGTACTTC
cdr3_aa: CASSSPGQGVEEQYF
clone_size: .
d_call: TRBD1
v_call: TRBV5-4
j_call: TRBJ2-7

cdr3_nt: TGTGCCAGCAGTTCAAGCGGGAGGGCCTTAGGGGAGCTGTTTTTT
cdr3_aa: CASSSSGRALGELFF
clone_size: .
d_call: TRBD2
v_call: TRBV6-5
j_call: TRBJ2-2

cdr3_nt: TGTGCCAGCTCCCCCGACAGGAACACCGGGGAGCTGTTTTTT
cdr3_aa: CASSPDRNTGELFF
clone_size: .
d_call: .
v_call: TRBV18
j_call: TRBJ2-2

cdr3_nt: TGCGCCAGCAGCTTGGTTGGCAGGGGAACCTCCTACAATGAGCAGTTCTTC
cdr3_aa: CASSLVGRGTSYNEQFF
clone_size: .
d_call: .
v_call: TRBV5-1
j_call: TRBJ2-1

cdr3_nt: TGCGCCAGCAGCTCACCAGGGCCGCTGGAGACCCAGTACTTC
cdr3_aa: CASSSPGPLETQYF
clone_size: .
d_call: .
v_call: TRBV5-1
j_call: TRBJ2-5

cdr3_nt: TGTGCCAGCAGGCCTGACATATCTGGAAACACCATATATTTT
cdr3_aa: CASRPDISGNTIYF
clone_size: .
d_call: .
v_call: TRBV7-9
j_call: TRBJ1-3

cdr3_nt: TGTGCCAGCAGTGGGACAGGCAACAATCAGCCCCAGCATTTT
cdr3_aa: CASSGTGNNQPQHF
clone_size: .
d_call: TRBD1
v_call: TRBV2
j_call: TRBJ1-5

cdr3_nt: TGTGCCAGTAGTGCGAAGAGCAATCAGCCCCAGCATTTT
cdr3_aa: CASSAKSNQPQHF
clone_size: .
d_call: .
v_call: TRBV19
j_call: TRBJ1-5

cdr3_nt: TGTGCCAGCAGGACAGGGGGTAACTATGGCTACACCTTC
cdr3_aa: CASRTGGNYGYTF
clone_size: .
d_call: TRBD1
v_call: TRBV6-6
j_call: TRBJ1-2

cdr3_nt: TGTGCCAGCAGCCCGGACAGGCAGGGGGCTTTCTTT
cdr3_aa: CASSPDRQGAFF
clone_size: .
d_call: TRBD1
v_call: TRBV3-1/TRBV3-2
j_call: TRBJ1-1

cdr3_nt: TGTGCCAGCAGGACTCCGGGACTAGCGGGAGGGCTGCCAGATACGCAGTATTTT
cdr3_aa: CASRTPGLAGGLPDTQYF
clone_size: .
d_call: TRBD2
v_call: TRBV5-8
j_call: TRBJ2-3

cdr3_nt: TGTGCCAGCAGTCGACAGGGGGCGCCCGGCTCGGGTGGCTACACCTTC
cdr3_aa: CASSRQGAPGSGGYTF
clone_size: few
d_call: TRBD1
v_call: TRBV2
j_call: TRBJ1-2

cdr3_nt: TGTGCCAGCAGATCTCCTAGGGTAGGGGGCGCCTATGGCTACACCTTC
cdr3_aa: CASRSPRVGGAYGYTF
clone_size: .
d_call: TRBD1
v_call: TRBV5-4
j_call: TRBJ1-2

cdr3_nt: TGTGCCAGCAGCAGCCGTTATGGCTTCGAACGGGAGGGAGATACGCAGTATTTT
cdr3_aa: CASSSRYGFEREGDTQYF
clone_size: .
d_call: TRBD2
v_call: TRBV7-8
j_call: TRBJ2-3

cdr3_nt: TGCGCCAGCAGCACACAGACTAGCGGGAGGAATGAGCAGTTCTTC
cdr3_aa: CASSTQTSGRNEQFF
clone_size: .
d_call: TRBD2
v_call: TRBV5-1
j_call: TRBJ2-1

cdr3_nt: TGCGCCAGCAGTCTTGGACAGGGGGAAAAACTGTTTTTT
cdr3_aa: CASSLGQGEKLFF
clone_size: .
d_call: TRBD1
v_call: TRBV5-1
j_call: TRBJ1-4

cdr3_nt: TGTGCCAGCAGTGAAGTACAGCCCTACGAGCAGTACTTC
cdr3_aa: CASSEVQPYEQYF
clone_size: .
d_call: .
v_call: TRBV2
j_call: TRBJ2-7

cdr3_nt: TGTGCCAGCTCACCTCAGGGAATAGGGGAGACCCAGTACTTC
cdr3_aa: CASSPQGIGETQYF
clone_size: .
d_call: .
v_call: TRBV18
j_call: TRBJ2-5

cdr3_nt: TGTGCCAGCAGGAACCAGTCACCTCAATCTCGTTATGGCTACACCTTC
cdr3_aa: CASRNQSPQSRYGYTF
clone_size: .
d_call: .
v_call: TRBV2
j_call: TRBJ1-2

cdr3_nt: TGTGCCAGCGTGGACAGGGAAAAGTACGAGCAGTACTTC
cdr3_aa: CASVDREKYEQYF
clone_size: .
d_call: TRBD1
v_call: TRBV10-3
j_call: TRBJ2-7

cdr3_nt: TGTGCCAGCGAGGTCGGGGGGAACTCTGGAAACACCATATATTTT
cdr3_aa: CASEVGGNSGNTIYF
clone_size: once
d_call: .
v_call: TRBV6-5
j_call: TRBJ1-3

cdr3_nt: TGTGCCAGCAGCCGACAGGGGGCGAGTACTGAAGCTTTCTTT
cdr3_aa: CASSRQGASTEAFF
clone_size: .
d_call: TRBD1
v_call: TRBV6-5
j_call: TRBJ1-1

cdr3_nt: TGTGCCAGCAGCCAAAACGAACTAGTCGGGTACTTC
cdr3_aa: CASSQNELVGYF
clone_size: once
d_call: .
v_call: TRBV28
j_call: TRBJ2-4

cdr3_nt: TGTGCCAGCAGGCAACTAGCGGGAGATCGGGAGACCCAGTACTTC
cdr3_aa: CASRQLAGDRETQYF
clone_size: .
d_call: TRBD2
v_call: TRBV3-1/TRBV3-2
j_call: TRBJ2-5

cdr3_nt: TGTGCCAGCAGTTTACGATCGTGGACCGGACAGGTCAGTCAGCCCCAGCATTTT
cdr3_aa: CASSLRSWTGQVSQPQHF
clone_size: .
d_call: TRBD1
v_call: TRBV6-2/TRBV6-3
j_call: TRBJ1-5

cdr3_nt: TGCGCCAGCAGCTCATCAACAGGGGGTTTGTCAGATACGCAGTATTTT
cdr3_aa: CASSSSTGGLSDTQYF
clone_size: .
d_call: TRBD1
v_call: TRBV5-1
j_call: TRBJ2-3

cdr3_nt: TGTGCCAGCAGTGACCCAGGGTTCGGAGCTAGCACAGATACGCAGTATTTT
cdr3_aa: CASSDPGFGASTDTQYF
clone_size: .
d_call: .
v_call: TRBV2
j_call: TRBJ2-3

cdr3_nt: TGTGCCAGCAGCCAATCAGGGCTCGGCAATCAGCCCCAGCATTTT
cdr3_aa: CASSQSGLGNQPQHF
clone_size: .
d_call: .
v_call: TRBV7-2
j_call: TRBJ1-5

cdr3_nt: TGTGCCCGAACGGCGGGGAACACAGATACGCAGTATTTT
cdr3_aa: CARTAGNTDTQYF
clone_size: .
d_call: .
v_call: TRBV30
j_call: TRBJ2-3

cdr3_nt: TGTGCCAGCAGCTTGGCTGCGCCAAGAAACTACGAGCAGTACTTC
cdr3_aa: CASSLAAPRNYEQYF
clone_size: .
d_call: .
v_call: TRBV5-8
j_call: TRBJ2-7

cdr3_nt: TGCGCCAGCAGCTTGCCGACAGGGGGCCACGAGCAGTACTTC
cdr3_aa: CASSLPTGGHEQYF
clone_size: few
d_call: TRBD1
v_call: TRBV5-1
j_call: TRBJ2-7

cdr3_nt: TGTGCCAGCAGTGTTACAGGGTATGGCTACACCTTC
cdr3_aa: CASSVTGYGYTF
clone_size: .
d_call: .
v_call: TRBV28
j_call: TRBJ1-2